This T cell receptor (beta chain) was found in a study of regulatory T cells in long-lasting Graves disease. Whole-study findings and limits: Patients whose Graves' disease persisted exhibited lower TCR diversity than those newly diagnosed.

As for time point: persistent/refractory GD, antithyroid drugs over 5 years with positive TRAb. Isolated PBMC RNA provided the starting material for the TCR library. Sequencing libraries for TCR beta were prepared with iRepertoire HTBI primers and Arm-PCR of CDR3 regions. TCRdb fed the multiplex PCR reads into MiXCR, producing one record per CDR3 protein. This sample has a few hundred thousand distinct CDR3 sequences, with 23% found just once. This clonotype was recorded at least ten times. As yet, its antigen is unknown. Germline V gene lookup returns CDR1 SGHTA and CDR2 FQGNSA. The CDR3 totals 14 residues. V lost 1 base to trimming and J lost 4 bases, with 10 bases between them.

This clonotype was sampled from a female donor with Graves disease. The rearrangement uses TRBV7-2 and TRBJ2-5; D is unclear. The material was peripheral blood mononuclear cells (PBMCs), obtained when the disease was refractory, from a patient treated with antithyroid drugs. The CDR3 bases are TGTGCCAGCAGCTTAGATCGAATGGGAGAGACCCAGTACTTC. It is translated as CASSLDRMGETQYF.